These 24 T cell receptor beta chains were sequenced from one sample in a study of OX40 agonist ivuxolimab in advanced cancers. The assay was immunoSEQ multiplex PCR, and TCRdb's table has in-frame clones only and misses some. The data show 70,000 or so clones, with 90% to 95% seen just once and more than 14% held by the top ten. This material consisted of CD4+ or CD8+ T cells sorted from blood, taken in a trial of the OX40 agonist ivuxolimab. Receptor source: an adult with an advanced solid tumor such as melanoma, head and neck, liver or kidney cancer.

The chain links TRBV2 to TRBJ2-7, with 7 positions matching TRBD2. The CDR3 is made up of 13 amino acids. Germline loops: CDR1 SNHLY, CDR2 FYNNEI. V lost 6 bases, J lost 3 bases, and 5 bases stayed unmatched. Here the CDR3 reads CASRGGLDYEQYF. CDR3 nucleotides: TGTGCCAGCAGGGGAGGACTAGACTACGAGCAGTACTTC. Using reference TRBV2 and TRBJ2-7 for the parts outside the CDR3, the full variable domain is EPEVTQTPSHQVTQMGQEVILRCVPISNHLYFYWYRQILGQKVEFLVSFYNNEISEKSEIFDDQFSVERPDGSNFTLKIRSTKLEDSAMYFCASRGGLDYEQYFGPGTRLTVT.

The V call is TRBV30, the J call TRBJ2-7; D not resolved. The germline gives CDR1 GTSNPN, CDR2 SVGIG (reference sequence). The CDR3 length is 11 residues. V lost 4 bases and J 7 bases, leaving 11 bases between the germline ends. CDR3 protein: CAWTPGVEQYF. CDR3 coding DNA: TGTGCCTGGACCCCCGGAGTTGAGCAGTACTTC.

V is TRBV6-5 and J is TRBJ2-7, with D perhaps matching TRBD1 (6 bases). Germline CDR1 MNHEY, CDR2 SVGAGI. The CDR3 is made up of 14 amino acids. Deletions cut 5 bases from V and 1 base from J, with 12 bases between. This CDR3 reads CASSALRGSYEQYF. The DNA of the CDR3 is TGTGCCAGCAGTGCCCTCAGGGGATCCTACGAGCAGTACTTC.

The rearrangement joins TRBV28 to TRBJ1-5; 7 bases fit TRBD1. The CDR3 extends over 16 amino acids. Trimming cost V 7 bases and J 4 bases; bases outside gene matches: 13. CDR1 is MDHEN, CDR2 SYDVKM, per germline. CDR3 amino acids: CASKKQPGQRNQPQHF. The CDR3 DNA is TGTGCCAGCAAAAAACAGCCGGGACAGAGAAATCAGCCCCAGCATTTT.

The V gene is TRBV6-4, the J gene TRBJ1-2; TRBD1 matches 9 bases. This CDR3 is 13 amino acids long. Trimming removed 0 bases from V and 7 bases from J; junction bases left unmatched: 0. Per the germline V gene, CDR1 is MRHNA and CDR2 is SNTAGT. The CDR3 DNA is TGTGCCAGCAGTGACTCGACAGGGGGTGGCTACACCTTC. Amino acids: CASSDSTGGGYTF.

The chain recombines TRBV19 with TRBJ2-7; TRBD1 is a possible D gene (6 bases). Germline V gene sequence: CDR1 LNHDA, CDR2 SQIVND (reference sequence). The V gene lost 2 bases and the J gene lost 2 bases, with 13 bases spanning the gap. This CDR3 comprises 15 residues. CDR3 residues: CASSIYWTDTYEQYF. The CDR3 nucleotides are TGTGCCAGTAGTATATATTGGACAGACACCTACGAGCAGTACTTC.

J is TRBJ2-5 and V is TRBV10-2; perhaps TRBD1 as D (6 bases). The CDR3 length is 15 residues. Trimming took off 1 base at V and 1 base at J, with 10 bases between the two ends. Germline CDR1 WSHSY, CDR2 SAAADI. In nucleotides, the CDR3 is TGCGCCAGCAGTGAGTTCGGGACATCCCAAGAGACCCAGTACTTC. Protein product: CASSEFGTSQETQYF.

V is TRBV4-1 and J is TRBJ2-2; D possibly corresponds to TRBD1 (6 bases). CDR3 length equals 15 residues. Trimming took off 2 bases at V and 2 bases at J, with 9 bases between the two ends. The germline gives CDR1 MGHRA, CDR2 YSYEKL. CDR3 residues: CASSQRTDNTGELFF. Here the CDR3 DNA reads TGCGCCAGCAGCCAAAGGACAGATAACACCGGGGAGCTGTTTTTT.

The chain joins TRBV12-5 to TRBJ2-7; 7 nucleotides agree with TRBD2. This CDR3 comprises 15 residues. CDR1 is LGHNT, CDR2 FRNRAP, per germline. Trimming took 4 bases from V and 4 from J; bases not matched to a gene: 10. CDR3 DNA sequence: TGTGCTAGTGGTTCAGACCGACTAGCCCGATACGAGCAGTACTTC. The encoded protein is CASGSDRLARYEQYF.

With regard to this clone: Other nucleotide sequences in the sample specify the same CDR3. This rearrangement joins TRBV5-1 to TRBJ1-1; 10 bases map to TRBD1. The CDR3 totals 15 residues. Germline trimming cut 3 bases from V and 0 bases from J; bases unmatched to any gene: 2. Germline V lookup: CDR1 SGHRS, CDR2 YFSETQ. Here the CDR3 reads CASSWGQGMNTEAFF. As DNA, the CDR3 is TGCGCCAGCAGCTGGGGACAGGGGATGAACACTGAAGCTTTCTTT.

The chain combines TRBV28 with TRBJ2-3, with D perhaps matching TRBD1 (6 bases). CDR3 length: 13 residues. Germline V gene sequence: CDR1 MDHEN, CDR2 SYDVKM. V shed 2 bases and J shed 5 bases, with 8 bases lying between them. CDR3 sequence: CASSLTQGDTQYF. CDR3 DNA: TGTGCCAGCAGTTTAACACAGGGAGATACGCAGTATTTT. The variable domain in full, completed from reference TRBV28 and TRBJ2-3, reads DVKVTQSSRYLVKRTGEKVFLECVQDMDHENMFWYRQDPGLGLRLIYFSYDVKMKEKGDIPEGYSVSREKKERFSLILESASTNQTSMYLCASSLTQGDTQYFGPGTRLTVL.

The chain joins TRBV6-6 to TRBJ2-7; possible D gene TRBD2, 7 bases. The germline CDR1 and CDR2 sequences are MNHNY and SVGAGI (reference sequence). The CDR3 loop spans 13 amino acids. V lost 10 bases to trimming and J lost 6 bases, with 19 bases between them. The CDR3 nucleotides read TGTGCCACTGTAGGGGGGGTTCTTGGCGAGCAGTACTTC. This translates into CATVGGVLGEQYF.

This sequence joins TRBV4-2 and TRBJ1-2, with D perhaps matching TRBD1 (5 bases). V was shortened by 3 bases and J by 1 base, with 9 bases between the two germline ends. The germline V gene encodes CDR1 LGHNA and CDR2 YNFKEQ. This CDR3 has 14 amino acids. CDR3 region: CASSHLDSNYGYTF. Written as DNA, the CDR3 is TGTGCCAGCAGCCACCTTGACAGTAACTATGGCTACACCTTC.

The genes are TRBV7-9 and TRBJ2-1, with D perhaps matching TRBD2 (6 bases). Germline-derived CDR1 and CDR2 are SEHNR and FQNEAQ (reference sequence). The CDR3 is made up of 14 amino acids. V lost 0 bases to trimming and J lost 5 bases, with 8 bases between them. The CDR3 region is CASSLAGGDNEQFF. The CDR3 coding sequence is TGTGCCAGCAGCTTAGCGGGAGGTGACAATGAGCAGTTCTTC.

The genes are TRBV7-8 and TRBJ2-7; 7 bases align to TRBD1. The V and J ends lost 5 bases and 3 bases, in that order; junction bases with no gene match: 4. The CDR3 length is 13 residues. Germline V CDR1 and CDR2: SGHVS, FQNEAQ. The CDR3 loop reads CASSQDRSYEQYF. The CDR3 nucleotides read TGTGCCAGCAGCCAGGACAGGAGCTACGAGCAGTACTTC.

The chain employs TRBV10-3 and TRBJ2-1, with 10 nucleotides matching TRBD2. CDR3 length: 19 amino acids. Losses at the gene ends were 6 bases for V and 0 bases for J; bases not matched to a gene: 14. Germline V CDR1 and CDR2: ENHRY, SYGVKD. CDR3 coding DNA: TGTGCCATCAGCTCCTCAGAGCGGGAGGGCCAATACTCCTACAATGAGCAGTTCTTC. Protein product: CAISSSEREGQYSYNEQFF.

J is TRBJ2-5 and V is TRBV27; D unresolved. The CDR3 runs 16 residues. Germline CDR1 and CDR2: MNHEY and SMNVEV (reference sequence). V lost 2 bases to trimming and J lost 2 bases, with 15 bases between them. DNA for the CDR3: TGTGCCAGCAGTTTAGAAGTCTATGGGCTTCAAGAGACCCAGTACTTC. Translation: CASSLEVYGLQETQYF.

This clone was seen once. The chain carries TRBV6-1 and TRBJ2-1, with D uncertain. The V gene's germline CDR1 is MNHNS and CDR2 SASEGT. Between the trimmed V and J ends, which lost 4 bases and 6 bases, there was a span of 16 bases. The CDR3 runs 15 residues. The CDR3 DNA reads TGTGCCAGCAGTGGGGCCGTAGACCTCCCCAATGAGCAGTTCTTC. This gives the protein CASSGAVDLPNEQFF.

This clone was seen once. This sequence joins TRBV5-4 and TRBJ1-2, with no clear D. The CDR3 totals 15 residues. Germline CDR1 reads SGHNT; CDR2 reads YYREEE (reference sequence). Trimming shortened V by 0 bases and J by 4 bases, and 13 bases separated the two germline ends. The CDR3 spells CASSLDRAGPYGYTF. Written as DNA, the CDR3 is TGTGCCAGCAGCTTGGATAGGGCAGGTCCCTATGGCTACACCTTC.

The V and J genes are TRBV7-2 and TRBJ1-5; possible D gene TRBD1, 6 bases. This CDR3 is 14 amino acids long. Germline CDR1 is SGHTA and CDR2 is FQGNSA. The V gene lost 5 bases and the J gene lost 7 bases, with 15 bases spanning the gap. This CDR3 is CASSLGGRRQPQHF. CDR3 DNA sequence: TGTGCCAGCAGCCTAGGGGGGCGTCGGCAGCCCCAGCATTTT.

V is TRBV5-6 and J is TRBJ2-4, with 7 bases that match TRBD1. The CDR3 runs 16 residues. Germline lookup yields CDR1 SGHDT and CDR2 YYEEEE. V was clipped by 4 bases and J by 3 bases; unmatched bases: 10. CDR3 protein: CASSLKLQGSKNIQYF. The DNA of the CDR3 is TGTGCCAGCAGCCTTAAACTACAGGGGAGCAAAAACATTCAGTACTTC.

The chain couples TRBV27 to TRBJ2-3, with a tentative D call TRBD2 (6 bases). V was shortened by 6 bases and J by 3 bases, with 10 bases between the two germline ends. The CDR3 contains 13 residues. The germline V gene has CDR1 MNHEY and CDR2 SMNVEV (reference sequence). The CDR3 loop is CASSLGGTDTQYF. CDR3 coding DNA: TGTGCCAGCAGCCTCGGGGGAACAGATACGCAGTATTTT.

This clone was seen only once. The V and J genes are TRBV28 and TRBJ2-7; D gene uncertain. Germline V CDR1 and CDR2: MDHEN, SYDVKM. The CDR3 covers 13 residues. The V and J ends lost 7 bases and 2 bases respectively, with 12 bases between them. CDR3 bases: TGTGCCAGCACCCCTCATAATACCTACGAGCAGTACTTC. Amino acids: CASTPHNTYEQYF. Full variable domain (missing parts from reference TRBV28 and TRBJ2-7): DVKVTQSSRYLVKRTGEKVFLECVQDMDHENMFWYRQDPGLGLRLIYFSYDVKMKEKGDIPEGYSVSREKKERFSLILESASTNQTSMYLCASTPHNTYEQYFGPGTRLTVT.

The V and J genes are TRBV7-9 and TRBJ2-5, with D possibly TRBD1 on 6 matching bases. Germline CDR1 and CDR2: SEHNR and FQNEAQ (reference sequence). The CDR3 is made up of 14 amino acids. V was clipped by 5 bases and J by 4 bases, with 14 bases between them. Here the CDR3 DNA reads TGTGCCAGCAGCGCGGACAGTTATGGAGAGACCCAGTACTTC. It encodes CASSADSYGETQYF.